A single sample gave rise to the 8 T cell receptor beta chains below, sequenced in a study of blood T cell repertoires in COVID-19. Data came from immunoSEQ multiplex PCR; TCRdb stores just in-frame clones and leaves some out. The sample lists roughly 250,000 clones; around 87% were seen once. Sequencing was done on a sample of PBMCs or T cells enriched from blood (not recorded which). Source of these receptors: a woman aged 50 to 65 who had recovered from COVID-19.

This clone was seen more than once but under ten times. The CDR3 DNA reads TGTGCCAGCAGCTTCCCCGGAGGCAGGGGCCCTGAAAAACTGTTTTTT. It specifies CASSFPGGRGPEKLFF. This chain uses TRBV7-9 with TRBJ1-4, with TRBD1 as a possible D gene (6 bases). Deletions cut 3 bases from V and 7 bases from J, with 18 bases between. The CDR3 has 16 residues. Germline values: CDR1 SEHNR, CDR2 FQNEAQ (reference sequence).

On this clone itself: This specimen includes other DNA sequences encoding the same CDR3. The chain couples TRBV4-1 to TRBJ2-7; 8 bases agree with TRBD1. This CDR3 has 15 residues. V was pared by 3 bases and J by 2 bases, with 6 bases of the junction left unmatched. Germline CDR1 is MGHRA and CDR2 is YSYEKL. This CDR3 is CASSHGTGATYEQYF. CDR3 coding DNA: TGCGCCAGCAGCCATGGGACAGGAGCGACCTACGAGCAGTACTTC.

This chain uses TRBV28 with TRBJ1-5; D gene uncertain. Trimming stripped 8 bases from V and 1 base from J, with 9 bases between. CDR1 and CDR2 (germline): MDHEN, SYDVKM. The CDR3 sequence is 13 residues long. In DNA, the CDR3 is TGTGCCAGCGCGGGGTTCAGCAATCAGCCCCAGCATTTT. This sequence encodes CASAGFSNQPQHF.

The rearrangement links TRBV2 to TRBJ2-1; D perhaps matches TRBD1 (6 bases). Germline CDR1 is SNHLY and CDR2 is FYNNEI. CDR3 length equals 15 residues. Trimming took off 3 bases at V and 6 bases at J, with 15 bases between the two ends. CDR3 bases: TGTGCCAGCAGTGAGGGGGCCAAGATGTTCAATGAGCAGTTCTTC. Translation: CASSEGAKMFNEQFF.

The gene calls are TRBV4-3 and TRBJ2-5; TRBD1 matches at 9 bases. The CDR3 consists of 16 residues. The trim removed 2 bases at V and 1 base at J, leaving 5 bases unmatched. The germline CDR1 and CDR2 sequences are LGHNA and YSLEER. CDR3 coding DNA: TGCGCCAGCAGCCAACGACCGGGACAGGGCCAAGAGACCCAGTACTTC. This codes for CASSQRPGQGQETQYF.

V usage is TRBV5-1 and J usage is TRBJ2-4; 8 positions match TRBD2. Trimming removed 0 bases from V and 0 bases from J; junction bases left unmatched: 8. The germline gives CDR1 SGHRS, CDR2 YFSETQ. The CDR3 has 18 residues. In DNA form, the CDR3 reads TGCGCCAGCAGCTTGGTGGCGGGAGGCCCTCTAGCCAAAAACATTCAGTACTTC. Its protein product is CASSLVAGGPLAKNIQYF.

The CDR3 is CASSLERLAVNEQFF. CDR3 sequence (DNA): TGCGCCAGCAGCCTCGAAAGACTAGCGGTCAATGAGCAGTTCTTC. The chain has TRBV4-3 and TRBJ2-1; 9 nucleotides match TRBD2. This CDR3 has 15 residues. CDR1 LGHNA and CDR2 YSLEER come from the germline V gene. V lost 4 bases and J lost 6; bases outside the gene matches: 7.

The rearrangement links TRBV4-2 to TRBJ2-1; D not certain. Trimming stripped 0 bases from V and 2 bases from J, with 8 bases between. The CDR3 loop spans 15 amino acids. From germline, CDR1 is LGHNA and CDR2 YNFKEQ. CDR3 region: CASSQDLDAYNEQFF. The CDR3 DNA reads as TGTGCCAGCAGCCAAGATCTAGACGCCTACAATGAGCAGTTCTTC.